These T cell receptor beta chains were read from a single sample in a study of cytomegalovirus exposure and HLA in healthy donors. Sequencing was performed with immunoSEQ multiplex PCR; in TCRdb, only in-frame clones are kept and a portion is missing. The table records approximately 140,000 clones, about four fifths of them present only once. The sequencing sample was made of PBMCs. These receptors all come from a human donor in good health. The CDR3 runs from the conserved cysteine through the conserved F or W. The order of the fields is clone size, V gene, D gene, J gene, CDR3 protein, CDR3 DNA. D genes are given only for firm matches. Not every row has a clone size; where given, it reads once, few, many or a size class.

>.|TRBV6-1|TRBD1|TRBJ1-6
CASSGPGQGPNSPLHF
TGTGCCAGCAGTGGGCCGGGACAGGGTCCCAATTCACCCCTCCACTTT
>.|TRBV7-9|.|TRBJ1-5
CASSSGDQPQHF
TGTGCCAGCAGCTCAGGGGATCAGCCCCAGCATTTT
>.|TRBV2|.|TRBJ1-2
CASSAQGRDGYTF
TGTGCCAGCAGTGCACAGGGTAGAGATGGCTACACCTTC
>.|TRBV7-8|.|TRBJ2-3
CASSFALHTQYF
TGTGCCAGCAGCTTTGCGCTACATACGCAGTATTTT
>.|TRBV18|.|TRBJ2-3
CASSPRTGITDTQYF
TGTGCCAGCTCACCCCGGACGGGGATAACAGATACGCAGTATTTT
>.|TRBV5-1|TRBD1|TRBJ2-5
CASNRGRSWQETQYF
TGCGCCAGCAACAGGGGGCGTTCGTGGCAAGAGACCCAGTACTTC
>.|TRBV6-5|.|TRBJ2-7
CASSYSSRQPSYEQYF
TGTGCCAGCAGTTACTCATCCAGGCAGCCATCCTACGAGCAGTACTTC
>.|TRBV27|.|TRBJ2-2
CASSFPSGELFF
TGTGCCAGCAGTTTCCCCTCCGGGGAGCTGTTTTTT
>.|TRBV27|TRBD2|TRBJ2-3
CASSYGTSGPDTQYF
TGTGCCAGCAGTTATGGGACTAGCGGGCCAGATACGCAGTATTTT
>.|TRBV19|.|TRBJ1-1
CASKEVLNTEAFF
TGTGCCAGTAAAGAGGTGCTGAACACTGAAGCTTTCTTT
>.|TRBV10-2|TRBD2|TRBJ2-5
CASPSGGTQETQYF
TGCGCCAGCCCTAGCGGGGGGACACAAGAGACCCAGTACTTC
>.|TRBV5-6|TRBD1|TRBJ1-5
CASSHAGGQPQHF
TGTGCCAGCAGCCATGCAGGGGGCCAGCCCCAGCATTTT
>.|TRBV2|.|TRBJ2-1
CASRGSNNEQFF
TGTGCCAGCAGAGGGAGTAACAATGAGCAGTTCTTC
>.|TRBV14|.|TRBJ1-4
CASSQATVSNEKLFF
TGTGCCAGCAGCCAAGCGACAGTGAGTAATGAAAAACTGTTTTTT
>few|TRBV7-9|.|TRBJ1-5
CASSLGQSNQPQHF
TGTGCCAGCAGCTTGGGCCAGAGCAATCAGCCCCAGCATTTT
>.|TRBV2|TRBD2|TRBJ2-7
CASSEAGLAGGEQYF
TGTGCCAGCAGTGAAGCGGGACTAGCGGGGGGCGAGCAGTACTTC
>.|TRBV5-1|TRBD1|TRBJ2-2
CASSLTPPGGVNTGELFF
TGCGCCAGCAGCTTGACCCCTCCAGGGGGCGTGAACACCGGGGAGCTGTTTTTT
>.|TRBV19|TRBD1|TRBJ2-3
CASSISMVKQGTPSSTDTQYF
TGTGCCAGTAGTATTTCGATGGTTAAACAGGGGACACCTTCTAGCACAGATACGCAGTATTTT
>.|TRBV19|.|TRBJ1-2
CASSIPGIGYGYTF
TGTGCCAGTAGTATACCCGGGATAGGCTATGGCTACACCTTC
>.|TRBV4-3|TRBD1|TRBJ1-2
CASSGHTGQTFYGYTF
TGCGCCAGCAGCGGGCACACGGGACAGACCTTCTATGGCTACACCTTC
>.|TRBV5-1|.|TRBJ2-1
CASRLVAISLAMSYNEQFF
TGCGCCAGCAGGTTGGTAGCGATATCTCTCGCGATGTCCTACAATGAGCAGTTCTTC
>.|TRBV27|.|TRBJ1-1
CASSLSDTNTEAFF
TGTGCCAGCAGTTTATCTGACACGAACACTGAAGCTTTCTTT
>.|TRBV13|.|TRBJ2-5
CASSPLRGWETQYF
TGTGCCAGCAGCCCCCTCAGAGGGTGGGAGACCCAGTACTTC
>few|TRBV19|TRBD2|TRBJ2-5
CASSTSGRMETQYF
TGTGCCAGTAGTACCAGCGGGAGAATGGAGACCCAGTACTTC
>.|TRBV5-6|.|TRBJ2-5
CASSLTRGWETQYF
TGTGCCAGCAGCTTGACACGGGGATGGGAGACCCAGTACTTC
>.|TRBV5-5|TRBD2|TRBJ2-2
CASRLGLAVQVGELFF
TGTGCCAGCAGACTGGGACTAGCGGTCCAAGTCGGGGAGCTGTTTTTT
>.|TRBV19|TRBD1|TRBJ1-6
CASTSRQGGYSPLHF
TGTGCCAGTACCTCGAGACAGGGGGGGTATTCACCCCTCCACTTT
>.|TRBV30|.|TRBJ1-2
CAWSVLDRSHGYTF
TGTGCCTGGAGTGTGTTGGACAGATCCCATGGCTACACCTTC
>once|TRBV14|.|TRBJ2-3
CASSQDGGFSTDTQYF
TGTGCCAGCAGCCAAGATGGCGGGTTCTCCACAGATACGCAGTATTTT
>.|TRBV29-1|TRBD2|TRBJ2-3
CSDAGEGPSTDTQYF
TGCAGCGATGCCGGGGAGGGCCCCAGCACAGATACGCAGTATTTT
>.|TRBV2|TRBD2|TRBJ2-3
CASSPRGGGGVLTQYF
TGTGCCAGCAGCCCCCGGGGCGGCGGGGGGGTTCTTACGCAGTATTTT
>.|TRBV5-4|TRBD1|TRBJ2-3
CAGHRGRGTDTQYF
TGTGCCGGCCACAGGGGACGGGGCACAGATACGCAGTATTTT
>.|TRBV28|TRBD2|TRBJ2-7
CASSERTSGYEQYF
TGTGCCAGCAGTGAACGGACTAGCGGCTACGAGCAGTACTTC
>.|TRBV4-1|TRBD1|TRBJ2-1
CASKDRAGMNEQFF
TGCGCCAGCAAAGACAGGGCTGGTATGAATGAGCAGTTCTTC
>.|TRBV5-6|.|TRBJ1-2
CASSISTGWDYGYPF
TGTGCCAGCAGCATATCGACAGGATGGGACTATGGCTACCCCTTC
>.|TRBV5-5|.|TRBJ1-1
CASSQGQNTEAFF
TGTGCCAGCAGTCAAGGACAGAACACTGAAGCTTTCTTT
>.|TRBV6-6|TRBD1|TRBJ1-5
CASSRDRDNQPQHF
TGTGCCAGCAGTAGGGACAGGGACAATCAGCCCCAGCATTTT